These T cell receptor beta chains were read from a single sample in a study of cytomegalovirus exposure and HLA in healthy donors. TCRdb's copy holds only in-frame clones and misses some; the assay was immunoSEQ multiplex PCR. Of roughly 180,000 clones in the sample, more than 60% are singletons; the top ten hold about 1.5%. Source material: PBMCs. Every receptor here comes from a woman in her 30s in good health and CMV-seropositive. Both conserved end residues are part of each CDR3. D genes are given only for firm matches. Expanded clones get a size class; other rows say once, few or many, or leave the size out.

NA	16	TRBD1	TRBV9	TRBJ1-2	CASSSMGQGAGYGYTF	TGTGCCAGCAGCTCCATGGGACAGGGGGCGGGCTATGGCTACACCTTC
few	13	TRBD1	TRBV5-4	TRBJ2-1	CASSPGQGREQFF	TGTGCCAGCAGCCCGGGACAGGGACGTGAGCAGTTCTTC
NA	14	NA	TRBV11-3	TRBJ2-1	CASSFGTYYNEQFF	TGTGCCAGCAGCTTCGGGACATACTACAATGAGCAGTTCTTC
few	15	TRBD1	TRBV9	TRBJ1-5	CASSVGAGGNQPQHF	TGTGCCAGCAGCGTAGGGGCAGGGGGTAATCAGCCCCAGCATTTT
few	13	TRBD1	TRBV30	TRBJ1-2	CAYYRDRPYGYTF	TGTGCCTACTACCGGGACAGACCCTATGGCTACACCTTC
once	15	TRBD2	TRBV7-7	TRBJ2-3	CASSYGLAGGDTQYF	TGTGCCAGCAGCTATGGACTAGCGGGGGGTGATACGCAGTATTTT
few	15	TRBD2	TRBV6-5	TRBJ2-1	CASRPGLAGVGEQFF	TGTGCCAGCAGGCCGGGACTAGCGGGAGTCGGCGAGCAGTTCTTC
NA	16	NA	TRBV18	TRBJ1-4	CASSPPAGPGNEKLFF	TGTGCCAGCTCACCACCGGCGGGGCCGGGTAATGAAAAACTGTTTTTT
NA	16	TRBD2	TRBV28	TRBJ2-1	CASSPGGGRGYNEQFF	TGTGCCAGCAGCCCCGGTGGCGGGAGGGGTTACAATGAGCAGTTCTTC
NA	12	NA	TRBV19	TRBJ1-1	CASSIRGTEAFF	TGTGCCAGTAGTATTAGGGGGACTGAAGCTTTCTTT
NA	13	NA	TRBV28	TRBJ1-3	CASSLTAGNTIYF	TGTGCCAGCAGTTTGACAGCAGGAAACACCATATATTTT
NA	15	TRBD1	TRBV19	TRBJ1-2	CASSIRTGADYGYTF	TGTGCCAGTAGTATACGGACAGGGGCGGACTATGGCTACACCTTC
NA	15	NA	TRBV11-2	TRBJ2-5	CASSLDRGYQETQYF	TGTGCCAGCAGCCTCGATCGGGGATACCAAGAGACCCAGTACTTC
NA	13	NA	TRBV28	TRBJ2-1	CASSLRQNNEQFF	TGTGCCAGCAGTTTACGACAGAACAATGAGCAGTTCTTC
NA	17	TRBD1	TRBV18	TRBJ2-1	CASSWSTGTGGDNEQFF	TGTGCCAGCTCATGGAGTACCGGGACAGGGGGGGACAATGAGCAGTTCTTC
NA	14	TRBD1	TRBV12-5	TRBJ2-2	CASGRDRVTGELFF	TGTGCTAGTGGCCGTGACAGGGTCACCGGGGAGCTGTTTTTT
NA	16	TRBD2	TRBV4-1	TRBJ2-1	CASSHIAGGTYNEQFF	TGCGCCAGCAGCCATATAGCGGGAGGAACCTACAATGAGCAGTTCTTC
NA	15	NA	TRBV5-1	TRBJ1-5	CASSLAPAGDQPQHF	TGCGCCAGCAGCTTGGCCCCGGCAGGTGATCAGCCCCAGCATTTT
NA	15	TRBD1	TRBV7-9	TRBJ1-1	CASSSSATGTTEAFF	TGTGCCAGCAGCTCCTCTGCGACAGGGACCACTGAAGCTTTCTTT
NA	15	TRBD1	TRBV2	TRBJ1-2	CASSEAPGQVYGYTF	TGTGCCAGCAGTGAAGCACCAGGACAGGTCTATGGCTACACCTTC
few	12	NA	TRBV5-6	TRBJ2-3	CASSLGASAQYF	TGTGCCAGCAGCTTGGGGGCCTCTGCGCAGTATTTT
NA	14	TRBD1	TRBV19	TRBJ2-1	CASKWDSTYNEQFF	TGTGCCAGTAAGTGGGACAGTACCTACAATGAGCAGTTCTTC
NA	13	TRBD1	TRBV12-5	TRBJ2-5	CASGFPGRGQVYF	TGTGCTAGTGGTTTCCCTGGAAGGGGACAGGTATACTTC
few	15	TRBD1	TRBV6-5	TRBJ2-7	CASSYSWTGDYEQYF	TGTGCCAGCAGTTACTCATGGACAGGGGATTACGAGCAGTACTTC
few	13	NA	TRBV18	TRBJ1-1	CASSSTGTTEAFF	TGTGCCAGCTCATCCACAGGGACCACTGAAGCTTTCTTT
NA	14	TRBD2	TRBV12-5	TRBJ2-4	CASGLGTSGNIQYF	TGTGCTAGTGGTTTGGGGACTAGCGGGAACATTCAGTACTTC
NA	14	TRBD1	TRBV9	TRBJ1-4	CASNLQGDNEKLFF	TGTGCCAGCAACCTTCAGGGGGATAATGAAAAACTGTTTTTT
NA	17	TRBD1	TRBV6-1	TRBJ2-5	CASSGTHLGTAQETQYF	TGTGCCAGCAGTGGAACCCACCTCGGGACAGCCCAAGAGACCCAGTACTTC
NA	13	NA	TRBV30	TRBJ1-1	CAWDSGELTEAFF	TGTGCCTGGGATTCAGGGGAGCTCACTGAAGCTTTCTTT
few	12	NA	TRBV11-2	TRBJ2-2	CASSPNTGELFF	TGTGCCAGCAGCCCTAACACCGGGGAGCTGTTTTTT
NA	17	TRBD1	TRBV7-2	TRBJ1-5	CASSFSVGTGNNQPQHF	TGTGCCAGCAGCTTCAGCGTCGGGACAGGGAACAATCAGCCCCAGCATTTT
NA	15	TRBD1	TRBV5-5	TRBJ1-5	CASSFLGQGDQPQHF	TGTGCCAGCAGCTTCCTCGGACAGGGGGATCAGCCCCAGCATTTT
NA	14	TRBD1	TRBV15	TRBJ1-1	CATSIGQGRTEAFF	TGTGCCACCAGCATAGGACAGGGCAGAACTGAAGCTTTCTTT
NA	16	TRBD2	TRBV9	TRBJ2-1	CASSVGDSGKVNEQFF	TGTGCCAGCAGCGTAGGAGATAGCGGGAAGGTTAATGAGCAGTTCTTC
NA	16	NA	TRBV28	TRBJ1-2	CASSLKGVRGEDGYTF	TGTGCCAGCAGTTTAAAAGGAGTCAGGGGAGAGGATGGCTACACCTTC
NA	15	TRBD2	TRBV5-6	TRBJ2-1	CASSLWREGYNEQFF	TGTGCCAGCAGCTTATGGCGGGAGGGCTACAATGAGCAGTTCTTC
NA	13	NA	TRBV2	TRBJ2-2	CASVSENTGELFF	TGTGCCAGCGTCTCAGAGAACACCGGGGAGCTGTTTTTT
NA	13	NA	TRBV4-2	TRBJ2-7	CASSQLRGYEQYF	TGTGCCAGCAGCCAACTTAGGGGTTACGAGCAGTACTTC
few	16	NA	TRBV27	TRBJ2-7	CASSPSFGPHPYEQYF	TGTGCCAGCAGTCCCTCCTTCGGTCCCCACCCCTACGAGCAGTACTTC
NA	13	TRBD1	TRBV14	TRBJ1-4	CASSGGTGEKLFF	TGTGCCAGCAGCGGAGGGACAGGGGAAAAACTGTTTTTT
NA	15	TRBD1	TRBV27	TRBJ1-5	CASSPWGRGHQPQHF	TGTGCCAGCAGCCCCTGGGGTAGGGGGCATCAGCCCCAGCATTTT